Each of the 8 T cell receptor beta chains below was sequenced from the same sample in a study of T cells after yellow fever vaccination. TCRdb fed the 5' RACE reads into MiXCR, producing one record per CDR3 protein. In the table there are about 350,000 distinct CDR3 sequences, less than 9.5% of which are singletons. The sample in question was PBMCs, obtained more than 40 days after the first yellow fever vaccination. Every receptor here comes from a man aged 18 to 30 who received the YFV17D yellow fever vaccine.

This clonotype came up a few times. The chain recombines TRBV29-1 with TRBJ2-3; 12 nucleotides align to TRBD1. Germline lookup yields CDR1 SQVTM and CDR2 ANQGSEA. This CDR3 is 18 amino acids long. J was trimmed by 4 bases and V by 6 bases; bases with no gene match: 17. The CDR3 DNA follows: TGCAGCGTCGGGACAGGGGGCGAGAGCGGGGAGCCGGCAGATACGCAGTATTTT. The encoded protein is CSVGTGGESGEPADTQYF.

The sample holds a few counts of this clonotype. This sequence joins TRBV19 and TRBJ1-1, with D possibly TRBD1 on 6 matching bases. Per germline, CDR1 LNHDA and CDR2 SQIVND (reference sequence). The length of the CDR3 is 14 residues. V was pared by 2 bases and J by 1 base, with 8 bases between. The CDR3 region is CASSIRGPNTEAFF. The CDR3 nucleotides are TGTGCCAGTAGTATACGGGGGCCGAACACTGAAGCTTTCTTT.

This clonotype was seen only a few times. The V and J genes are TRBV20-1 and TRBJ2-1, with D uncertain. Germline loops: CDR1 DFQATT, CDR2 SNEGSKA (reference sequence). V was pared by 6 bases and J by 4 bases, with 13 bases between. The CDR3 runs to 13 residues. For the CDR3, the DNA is TGCAGTGCAATTGAGGATTCGTACAATGAGCAGTTCTTC. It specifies CSAIEDSYNEQFF.

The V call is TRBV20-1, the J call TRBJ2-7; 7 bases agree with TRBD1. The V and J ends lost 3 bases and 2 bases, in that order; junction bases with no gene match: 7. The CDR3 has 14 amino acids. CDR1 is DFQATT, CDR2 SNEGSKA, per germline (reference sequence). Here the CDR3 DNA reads TGCAGTGCTAGGACAGGGTCTTTTACCTACGAGCAGTACTTC. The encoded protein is CSARTGSFTYEQYF.

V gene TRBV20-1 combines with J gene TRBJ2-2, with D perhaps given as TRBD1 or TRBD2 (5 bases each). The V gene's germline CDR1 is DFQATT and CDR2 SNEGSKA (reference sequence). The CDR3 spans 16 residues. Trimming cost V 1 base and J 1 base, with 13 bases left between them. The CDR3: CSARAPGTGNTGELFF. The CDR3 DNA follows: TGCAGTGCTAGAGCTCCGGGGACGGGGAACACCGGGGAGCTGTTTTTT.

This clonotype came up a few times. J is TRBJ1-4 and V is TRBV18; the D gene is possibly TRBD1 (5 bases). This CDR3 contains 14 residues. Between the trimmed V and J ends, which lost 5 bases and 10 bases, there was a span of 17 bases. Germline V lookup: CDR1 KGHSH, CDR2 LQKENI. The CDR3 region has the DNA TGTGCCAGCTCAGATATCGGGACGACGGGAAAACTGTTTTTT. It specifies CASSDIGTTGKLFF.

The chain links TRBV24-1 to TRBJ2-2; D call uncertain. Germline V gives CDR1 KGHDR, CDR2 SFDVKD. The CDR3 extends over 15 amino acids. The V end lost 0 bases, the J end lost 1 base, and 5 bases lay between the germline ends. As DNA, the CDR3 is TGTGCCACCAGTGATTTGAACAAGAACACCGGGGAGCTGTTTTTT. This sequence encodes CATSDLNKNTGELFF.

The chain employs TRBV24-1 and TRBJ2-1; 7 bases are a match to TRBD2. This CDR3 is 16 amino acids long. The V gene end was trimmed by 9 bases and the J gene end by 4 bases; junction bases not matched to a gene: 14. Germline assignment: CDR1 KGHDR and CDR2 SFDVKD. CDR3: CATGGSGAYDYNEQFF. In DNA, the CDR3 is TGTGCCACCGGGGGAAGCGGGGCGTATGATTACAATGAGCAGTTCTTC.